Listed here is a single TCR beta chain. Its target antigen remains unknown. No clone much larger than this one lies a single base away; base qualities are absent. The data are from a study of blood T cells in healthy people across ages (dated by TCRdb to 2014 to 2015). Turning to the overall study: In model experiments, template switching captured about one uniquely barcoded TCR beta cDNA molecule for every two T cells. For two donors (one aged 18 to 30 and one aged 80 or older), the study analyzed two additional independent replicas of 1 million unique cDNA reads from the same blood draw. The donors were split into four age groups: young (average around 15 years), middle-aged (around 40), aged (more than 55) and long-lived (more than 80). Donors of different ages were randomly distributed across sequencing lanes to avoid experimental bias. Age-related changes in TCR beta repertoire diversity were measured in the study by deep sequencing normalized with unique cDNA molecular identifiers. Results and caveats for the whole study, not just this receptor: Compared with the aged group, more naive CD4+ T cells, fewer expanded clones and increased TCR diversity were shown by the long-lived group, suggesting age selection. Since profiling was done on bulk unsorted PBMCs, naive and antigen-experienced compartments could not be conclusively compared. As age increased, observed TCR beta diversity per million T cells dropped in a roughly linear way, and a significant reduction was already evident by age about 40. Observed TCR beta diversity correlated strongly with the percentage of naive T cells measured by flow cytometry. Total diversity estimates from one million sequenced T cells were considered lower bounds and underestimates. The CMV infection status of donors was not known, potentially confounding age-related changes in expanded clonotypes.

Inclusive of the bounding cysteine and phenylalanine, the CDR3 is 16 residues long. Kept here is only the CDR3 DNA, which spans 48 bases and is read in frame from base 1. The trim is 4 bases for V and 0 bases for J, with a gap of 15 bases between the germline ends. The germline V gene provides CDR1 SGHTA and CDR2 FQGNSA. Systemically healthy Caucasian individuals from Russia, some 40 in total and aged roughly 6 to 100 years, were included as donors. Around 9.8 milliliters of peripheral blood were collected from each donor into EDTA-treated Vacutainer tubes. Ficoll-Paque density-gradient centrifugation was used to isolate PBMCs, with at least 7 million per sample. Total RNA, at least 5.5 micrograms per sample, was extracted from PBMCs with Trizol reagent. Naive CD45RAhigh/CD27high T cell percentages were measured by flow cytometry on a PBMC aliquot from every donor. Libraries were prepared through 5' RACE. Sequencing took place on an Illumina HiSeq 2500. The second PCR ran for roughly 7 to 11 cycles and used a J-beta primer mix along with a sample-barcoded 5' primer. Each TCR beta cDNA molecule received a unique molecular identifier from a template-switch 5' adaptor carrying 12 random nucleotides. At least 2.5 million CDR3-containing paired-end reads were obtained from each sample. The Mint cDNA synthesis kit, primed by a TRBC-specific oligonucleotide, was used to synthesize first-strand cDNA from all RNA. All cDNA was treated with uracil-DNA glycosylase and then went through a first 18-cycle PCR with the universal primers M1SS and BC2_uni_R. From the authors' description of their analysis: For normalization, 1 million high-quality reads, each with a distinct molecular identifier, were randomly selected from each sample. Reads sharing molecular identifiers were discarded rather than binned into consensus sequences. MiTCR, set to a Q25 quality threshold and the strictest error-elimination algorithm, was used for CDR3 identification, clonotype clustering and error correction. Lower-bound total TCR beta diversity was estimated with a nonparametric unseen species model using Euler transformation. In TCRdb, the public reads were trimmed at Q25 with fastp and aligned with MiXCR, with productive beta chains retained. One record per CDR3 amino acid sequence lists the most common genes and DNA. TCRdb's processing, not the authors' own work, is the source of the V and J calls. This sample holds over a million distinct CDR3 sequences; 40% to 45% were observed only once. Clones ranked in the top ten supply about 4% of the sample.

Recombination linked TRBV7-2 to TRBJ1-2; the D region possibly corresponds to TRBD1 (5 bases align). The sequence derives from a woman aged 18-35 years in good health. The specimen sequenced was blood. The DNA sequence reads TGTGCCAGCAGCTCACAAACAGGCTCAGCTAACTATGGCTACACCTTC. This sequence encodes CASSSQTGSANYGYTF.